This is a list of T cell receptor beta chains from one sample in a study of blood T cells in healthy people across ages. Using its own MiXCR run on the 5' RACE reads, TCRdb lists one record per CDR3 protein. The sample carries some 940,000 distinct CDR3 sequences, roughly 29% recorded once. The data were also submitted as part of a second study, on T cells of mothers and their children.

The specimen sequenced was blood. The receptors derive from a woman aged 40 to 50 in good health. Each CDR3 is given with its conserved first and last residue. A D gene is named only where the DNA matches it firmly. Expanded clones are given a class, and other clones once, few, many or no size at all.

V	size	J	D	DNA	CDR3
TRBV12-3/TRBV12-4	NA	TRBJ2-3	NA	TGTGCCAGCAATCAATTAGGGGATACGCAGTATTTT	CASNQLGDTQYF
TRBV28	NA	TRBJ1-2	NA	TGTGCCAGCAACCCGTTGACGGCGTCGGGCTACACCTTC	CASNPLTASGYTF
TRBV7-2	once	TRBJ2-1	TRBD2	TGTGCCAGCAGCCGGGGGAGGCGGGGGGGTATAAATAAGCAGTTCTTC	CASSRGRRGGINKQFF
TRBV4-3	many	TRBJ2-6	NA	TGCGCCAGCAGCCATGCCGCTAGGACCAACGTCCTGACTTTC	CASSHAARTNVLTF
TRBV10-3	many	TRBJ2-5	TRBD1	TGTGCCATCAAGTCCGGGACAGGGAGAGGGGAGACCCAGTACTTC	CAIKSGTGRGETQYF
TRBV3-1	NA	TRBJ2-1	TRBD2	TGTGCCAGCAGCCAAGAGAGGGTAGCGGGGGATCATGAGCAGTTCTTC	CASSQERVAGDHEQFF
TRBV2	NA	TRBJ2-7	NA	TGTGCCAGCAGTGAAGTAGCGCGATCCTACGAGCAGTACTTC	CASSEVARSYEQYF
TRBV5-1	NA	TRBJ2-3	NA	TGCGCCAGCAGCCCGGGCTTGGGTGAGGGGATCACAGATACGCAGTATTTT	CASSPGLGEGITDTQYF
TRBV29-1	many	TRBJ2-3	NA	TGCAGCGTTGAAGGTCCGGACAGCAGCACAGATACGCAGTATTTT	CSVEGPDSSTDTQYF
TRBV7-2	many	TRBJ2-3	NA	TGTGCCAGCAGCCCAAGGGGACTTCCTACAGATACGCAGTATTTT	CASSPRGLPTDTQYF
TRBV2	few	TRBJ2-5	NA	TGTGCCAGCAGTGAGTCGCGGACCCAAGAGACCCAGTACTTC	CASSESRTQETQYF
TRBV12-3/TRBV12-4	NA	TRBJ2-1	NA	TGTGCCGGCAGTTTTCGGGGGCGCAGAGGCCGAACGGGGTCTAATGAGCAGTTCTTT	CAGSFRGRRGRTGSNEQFF
TRBV4-1	many	TRBJ2-7	NA	TGCGCCAGCAGCCAAGAGTGGGGATTAGGGGTCTACGAGCAGTACTTC	CASSQEWGLGVYEQYF
TRBV7-8	NA	TRBJ1-3	TRBD1	TGTGCCAGCAGCTCGGACAGGTTGGGAAACACCATATATTTT	CASSSDRLGNTIYF
TRBV10-3	NA	TRBJ2-7	TRBD2	TGTGCCATCAGTGAGGCGACTAGCGGGGGGTACGAGCAGTACTTC	CAISEATSGGYEQYF
TRBV27	NA	TRBJ1-1	TRBD1	TGTGCCAGCAGTTCCCCGACAGGGATCACTGAAGCTTTCTTT	CASSSPTGITEAFF
TRBV20-1	few	TRBJ2-5	TRBD1	TGCAGTGCTAGGGGCCCAGTCCAGGGGGCTCAAGAGACCCAGTACTTC	CSARGPVQGAQETQYF
TRBV20-1	NA	TRBJ2-7	TRBD2	TGCAGTGCAACACTAGCGGGGGCCTGCGAGCAGTACTTC	CSATLAGACEQYF
TRBV7-3	NA	TRBJ2-3	NA	TGTGCCAGCAGCCCAACCGGGGGGCGACCCGAAGATACGCAGTATTTT	CASSPTGGRPEDTQYF
TRBV27	NA	TRBJ1-1	TRBD1	TGTGCCAGCAGTTGGGGACAGGGGGACACTGAAGCTTTCTTT	CASSWGQGDTEAFF
TRBV4-3	few	TRBJ1-3	NA	TGCGCCAGCAGCCAAGGGGGAAGGGGAAACACCATATATTTT	CASSQGGRGNTIYF
TRBV7-9	NA	TRBJ2-1	NA	TGTGCCAGCAGCCAAGAAGGGGCCAATGAGCAGTTCTTC	CASSQEGANEQFF
TRBV14	NA	TRBJ2-7	TRBD1	TGTGCCAGCAGCCACCCTGGACAGGCGCCCTACGAGCAGTACTTC	CASSHPGQAPYEQYF
TRBV2	many	TRBJ2-7	NA	TGTGCCAGCAGTGGAGGGGATCTGGGTTACGAGCAGTACTTC	CASSGGDLGYEQYF
TRBV9	NA	TRBJ1-1	NA	TGTGCCAGCAGCTCGGACCCTAACACTGAAGCTTTCTTT	CASSSDPNTEAFF
TRBV5-1	NA	TRBJ2-5	TRBD1	TGCGCCAGCAGCTCCTCCCGGACAGGACAAGAGACCCATTACTTC	CASSSSRTGQETHYF
TRBV10-3	many	TRBJ2-5	NA	TGTGCCACCGCTACAGGGAGAGAGCAGTACTTC	CATATGREQYF